This T cell receptor (beta chain) was documented in a study of regulatory and conventional T cells in RAG deficiency. CDR3 length: 20 amino acids. V gave up 3 bases and J gave up 0 bases, with 24 bases separating them. CDR1 is SGHVS and CDR2 is FQNEAQ in the germline V gene. This table comes from immunoSEQ multiplex PCR, and its TCRdb copy is limited to in-frame clones, with some not included. The table lists under 35,000 clones, 76% of them singletons. Blood CD4+ CD25-low CD127-high conventional T cells supplied the genomic DNA template. This same sample was also part of a study on regulatory T cells. That paper states: Amplification used 52 TRBV primers and 13 TRBJ primers.

The receptor was isolated from a human donor in good health. The rearrangement uses TRBV7-8 and TRBJ1-3, with no clear D. The sample consisted of CD4+ effector T cells sorted from blood. DNA for the CDR3: TGTGCCAGCAGCTTTAAGTCCGGGCTCGGAGTTGAATTCTCTGGAAACACCATATATTTT. Translated, it gives CASSFKSGLGVEFSGNTIYF. The full variable domain, completed using reference TRBV7-8 and TRBJ1-3, is GAGVSQSPRYKVAKRGQDVALRCDPISGHVSLFWYQQALGQGPEFLTYFQNEAQLDKSGLPSDRFFAERPEGSVSTLKIQRTQQEDSAVYLCASSFKSGLGVEFSGNTIYFGEGSWLTVV.